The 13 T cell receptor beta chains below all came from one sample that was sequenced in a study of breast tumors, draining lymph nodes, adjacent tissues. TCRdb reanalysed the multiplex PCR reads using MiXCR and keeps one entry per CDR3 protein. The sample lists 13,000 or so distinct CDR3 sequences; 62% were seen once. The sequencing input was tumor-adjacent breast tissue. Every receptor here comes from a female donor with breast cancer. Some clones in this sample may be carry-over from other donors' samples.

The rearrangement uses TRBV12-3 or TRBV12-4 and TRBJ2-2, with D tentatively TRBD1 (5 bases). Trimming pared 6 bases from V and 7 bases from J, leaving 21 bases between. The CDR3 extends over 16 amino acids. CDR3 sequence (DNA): TGTGCCAGCAGCCTGCCTTTCAAAGGGGTAATCGGGGAGCTGTTTTTT. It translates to CASSLPFKGVIGELFF.

The CDR3 DNA reads TGCAGTGCTAGAGATGGTGGACACAAGAACTATGGCTACACCTTC. It is translated as CSARDGGHKNYGYTF. The chain combines TRBV20-1 with TRBJ1-2; a weak D match, TRBD1 (5 bases). V lost 0 bases and J lost 2, with 13 bases in between. This CDR3 is built from 15 residues. Germline CDR1 and CDR2: DFQATT and SNEGSKA (reference sequence).

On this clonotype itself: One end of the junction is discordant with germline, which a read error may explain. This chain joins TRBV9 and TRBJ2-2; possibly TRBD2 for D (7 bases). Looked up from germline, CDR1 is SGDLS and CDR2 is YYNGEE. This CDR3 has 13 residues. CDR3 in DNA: TGTGCCAGCAGCGTAGAGGGGGAGGGGGAGCTGCTCTTT. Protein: CASSVEGEGELLF.

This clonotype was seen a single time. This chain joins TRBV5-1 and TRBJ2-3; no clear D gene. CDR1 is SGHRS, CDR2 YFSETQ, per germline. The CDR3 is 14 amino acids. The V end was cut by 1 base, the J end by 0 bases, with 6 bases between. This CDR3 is CASSLQLSTDTQYF. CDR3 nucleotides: TGCGCCAGCAGCTTGCAGCTTAGCACAGATACGCAGTATTTT.

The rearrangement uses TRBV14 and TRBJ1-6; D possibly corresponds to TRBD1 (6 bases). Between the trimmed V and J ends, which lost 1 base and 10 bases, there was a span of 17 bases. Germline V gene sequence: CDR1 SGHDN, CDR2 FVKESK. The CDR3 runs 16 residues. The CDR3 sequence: CASSQGFGQMGSPLHF. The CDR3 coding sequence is TGTGCCAGCAGCCAAGGGTTCGGACAGATGGGGTCACCCCTCCACTTT. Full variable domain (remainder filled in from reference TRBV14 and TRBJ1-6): EAGVTQFPSHSVIEKGQTVTLRCDPISGHDNLYWYRRVMGKEIKFLLHFVKESKQDESGMPNNRFLAERTGGTYSTLKVQPAELEDSGVYFCASSQGFGQMGSPLHFGNGTRLTVT.

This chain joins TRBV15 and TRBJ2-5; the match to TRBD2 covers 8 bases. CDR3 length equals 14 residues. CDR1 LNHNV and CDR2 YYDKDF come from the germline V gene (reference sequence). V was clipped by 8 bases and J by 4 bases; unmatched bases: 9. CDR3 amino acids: CATSVGGARETQYF. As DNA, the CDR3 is TGTGCCACCTCGGTCGGGGGGGCCAGAGAGACCCAGTACTTC.

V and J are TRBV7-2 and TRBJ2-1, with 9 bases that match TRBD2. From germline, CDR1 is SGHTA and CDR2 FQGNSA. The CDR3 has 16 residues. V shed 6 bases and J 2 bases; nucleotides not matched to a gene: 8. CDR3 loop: CASRLTSGYAYNEQFF. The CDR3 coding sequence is TGTGCCAGCAGACTCACTAGCGGGTATGCCTACAATGAGCAGTTCTTC.

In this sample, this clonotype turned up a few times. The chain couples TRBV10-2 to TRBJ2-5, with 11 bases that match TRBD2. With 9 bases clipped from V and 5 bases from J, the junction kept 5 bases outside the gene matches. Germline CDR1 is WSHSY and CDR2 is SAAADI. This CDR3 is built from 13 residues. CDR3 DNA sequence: TGCGCCAGTAGCGGGGGGGCCGGTGAGACCCAGTACTTC. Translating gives CASSGGAGETQYF.

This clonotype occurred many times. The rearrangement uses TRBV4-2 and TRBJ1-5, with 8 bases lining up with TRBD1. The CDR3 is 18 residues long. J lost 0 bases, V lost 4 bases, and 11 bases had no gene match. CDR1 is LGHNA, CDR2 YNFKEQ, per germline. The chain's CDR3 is CASSPGQGRGYSNQPQHF. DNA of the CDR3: TGTGCCAGCAGCCCCGGACAGGGCCGGGGGTATAGCAATCAGCCCCAGCATTTT.

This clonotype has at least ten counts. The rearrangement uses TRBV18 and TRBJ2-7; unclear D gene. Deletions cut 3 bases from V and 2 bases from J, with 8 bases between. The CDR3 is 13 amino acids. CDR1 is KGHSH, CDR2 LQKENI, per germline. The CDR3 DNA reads TGTGCCAGCTCACCTGACGCCACCTACGAGCAGTACTTC. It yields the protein CASSPDATYEQYF. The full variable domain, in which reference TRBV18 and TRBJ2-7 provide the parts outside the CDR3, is NAGVMQNPRHLVRRRGQEARLRCSPMKGHSHVYWYRQLPEEGLKFMVYLQKENIIDESGMPKERFSAEFPKEGPSILRIQQVVRGDSAAYFCASSPDATYEQYFGPGTRLTVT.

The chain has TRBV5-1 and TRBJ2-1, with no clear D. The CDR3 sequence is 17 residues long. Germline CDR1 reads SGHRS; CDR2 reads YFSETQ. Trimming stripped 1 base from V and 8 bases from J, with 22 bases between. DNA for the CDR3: TGCGCCAGCAGCTTGAAGCCGAGGTACCTCCTGGACGATGAGCAGTTCTTC. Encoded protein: CASSLKPRYLLDDEQFF.

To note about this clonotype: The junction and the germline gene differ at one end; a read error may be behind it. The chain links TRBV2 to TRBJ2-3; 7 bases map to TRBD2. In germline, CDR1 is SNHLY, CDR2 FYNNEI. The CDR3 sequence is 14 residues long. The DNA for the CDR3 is TGTGCCAGCAACCTACTAGCGTACACAGATACGCAGTATTTC. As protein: CASNLLAYTDTQYF. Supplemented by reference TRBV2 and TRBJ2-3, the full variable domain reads EPEVTQTPSHQVTQMGQEVILRCVPISNHLYFYWYRQILGQKVEFLVSFYNNEISEKSEIFDDQFSVERPDGSNFTLKIRSTKLEDSAMYFCASNLLAYTDTQYFGPGTRLTVL.

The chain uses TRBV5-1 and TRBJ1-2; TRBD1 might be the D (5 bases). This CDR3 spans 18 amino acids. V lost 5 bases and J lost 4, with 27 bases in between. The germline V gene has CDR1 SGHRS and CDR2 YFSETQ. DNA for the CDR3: TGCGCCAGCAGATTCGAGGGGAGTACCGGGGGTCTGATCTATGGCTACACCTTC. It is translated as CASRFEGSTGGLIYGYTF.